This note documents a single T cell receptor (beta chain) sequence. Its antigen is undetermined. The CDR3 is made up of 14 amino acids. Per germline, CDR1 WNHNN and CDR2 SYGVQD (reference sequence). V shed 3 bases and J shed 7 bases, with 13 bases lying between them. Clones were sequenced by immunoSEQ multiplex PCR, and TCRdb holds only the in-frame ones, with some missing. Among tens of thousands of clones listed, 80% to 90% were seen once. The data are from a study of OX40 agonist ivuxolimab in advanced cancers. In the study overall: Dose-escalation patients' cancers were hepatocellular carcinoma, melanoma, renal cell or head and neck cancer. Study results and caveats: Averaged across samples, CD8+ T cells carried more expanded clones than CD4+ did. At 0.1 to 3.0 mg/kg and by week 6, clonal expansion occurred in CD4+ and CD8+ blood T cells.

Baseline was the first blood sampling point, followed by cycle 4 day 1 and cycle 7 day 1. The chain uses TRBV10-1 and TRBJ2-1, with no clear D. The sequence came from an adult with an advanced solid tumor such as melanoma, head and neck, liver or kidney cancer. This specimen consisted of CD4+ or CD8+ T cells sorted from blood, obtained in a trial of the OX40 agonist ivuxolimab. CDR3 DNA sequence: TGCGCCAGCAGTGAAAGGCGATCCCTAAATGAGCAGTTCTTC. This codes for CASSERRSLNEQFF.